Given below is one TCR beta chain in context. This clonotype was seen ten or more times. Its target antigen remains unknown. No clone much larger than this one lies a single base away; base qualities are absent. Moderately to severely active disease, a Clinical Activity Score of at least 3, a NOSPECS grade of at least 4, and a duration under 3 months were present in ophthalmopathy patients. The study excluded patients with uncontrolled infections, other autoimmune diseases, pregnancy or lactation. Diagnoses were based on clinical symptoms, serum thyroxine and TRAb, thyroid ultrasound and orbital computed tomography. PBMCs were separated from roughly 10 ml of fresh peripheral blood using Ficoll-Paque density gradient centrifugation. Total RNA was extracted using Trizol reagent, and RNA quality was assessed on an Agilent 2100 Bioanalyzer. The CDR1 and CDR2 encoded by the germline V gene are SGHTA and FQGTGA. The CDR3 goes from the cysteine to the phenylalanine over 15 residues. Only the CDR3 region is kept as DNA, spanning 45 bases read in frame from base 1. The V and J ends are trimmed by 5 bases and 0 bases, leaving 14 bases between them.

Amplification of TCR beta CDR3 regions was carried out from RNA transcripts. For the first round of RT-PCR on the TCR CDR3, the HTBI primer set was used together with the Qiagen OneStep RT-PCR kit. Libraries were constructed in a second round of multiplex PCR, after which size selection and purification were carried out. Libraries were sequenced paired-end with 100 bp reads on an Illumina HiSeq2000. Processing in the source paper ran as follows. SOAPnuke was used to process the raw data, removing reads that contained adapters or uncalled bases, had a mean Phred below 15, or lacked an exact match to the constant primer or identifier. COPE v1.2.5 was used to merge the high-quality paired reads, and each unique nucleotide sequence was defined as a clonotype. MiTCR v1.1 was used to align clonotypes to the IMGT TRBV, TRBD and TRBJ reference segments. Only V-J combinations with frequency above 0.0001, covering 99% to 99.2% of repertoires, were analysed. The TCS score was defined as the ratio of F50 (clonal expansion) to E x V (chaos), calculated using BLOSUM62-based TCRdist between CDR3 peptides within each V-J. Welch's t-statistics and random forest reduced around 550 V-J features to 10 to 15, which were used in a naive Bayes classifier (R e1071). TCRdb itself trimmed the public reads at Q25 with fastp, ran MiXCR and retained productive beta chains. Every distinct CDR3 protein forms one entry, paired with its most common genes and DNA. TCRdb's processing, not the authors' own work, is the source of the V and J calls. The sample table records about 500,000 distinct CDR3 sequences; roughly 15% of these occur just once. The ten largest make up approximately 15% of the sample.

The source of the sample is a study of T cells in Graves' hyperthyroidism and ophthalmopathy (dated by TCRdb to between 2019 and 2020). With respect to the entire study: Peripheral blood was collected at initial diagnosis, before any treatment. To identify distinguishing TCR V-J signatures, a discovery cohort of about 95 patients was used, comprising approximately 40 with Graves' ophthalmopathy and 57 with stable Graves' hyperthyroidism. Prospective prediction of ophthalmopathy was tested in an independent validation cohort consisting of fewer than 20 hyperthyroidism patients and approximately 16 patients who later progressed to ophthalmopathy. The 100 discovery patients were divided at random into training and test sets in a 7:3 ratio. Thyroid tissue and blood T-cell repertoires from six or seven Graves' hyperthyroidism patients were also compared in the study. Once sampling was done, hyperthyroidism patients were given methimazole at a starting dose of 30 mg daily, whereas ophthalmopathy patients were given high-dose intravenous methylprednisolone. The paper describes TCR Vbeta CDR3 sequencing of about 140 peripheral blood samples, made up of roughly 40 ophthalmopathy patients, 70 to 75 hyperthyroidism patients and 17 progressor patients.

Study-wide findings and limitations: In validation, the model predicted progression to ophthalmopathy a median of approximately 6.3 months before onset, with approximately 68% sensitivity and around 76% specificity. A model built on a 13 V-J signature distinguished ophthalmopathy from stable hyperthyroidism, reaching roughly 88% sensitivity and 81.08% specificity in cross-validation and 80%/75% in testing. Most expanded thyroid clonotypes (frequency above 0.001) were also detected in blood, suggesting blood repertoires may reflect thyroid immune responses. No statistical method was used to set the sample size in advance, and investigators knew the group allocation.

The clonotype comes from a woman between 18 and 29 years old with Graves' ophthalmopathy. Material: blood. This sequence uses TRBV7-3 and TRBJ2-7, with a weak D call of TRBD2 (5 bases match). The nucleotide sequence reads as follows: TGTGCCAGCAGCGCCCGGACGGGGAGCTCCTACGAGCAGTACTTC. The resulting protein is CASSARTGSSYEQYF. Joined to the reference TRBV7-3 and TRBJ2-7 proteins, this CDR3 gives the full variable domain: GAGVSQTPSNKVTEKGKYVELRCDPISGHTALYWYRQSLGQGPEFLIYFQGTGAADDSGLPNDRFFAVRPEGSVSTLKIQRTERGDSAVYLCASSARTGSSYEQYFGPGTRLTVT.